These T cell receptor beta chains were read from a single sample in a study of control samples from healthy donors and cancer patients. The repertoire was sequenced with immunoSEQ multiplex PCR; TCRdb's copy has only in-frame clones and lacks some. The sample has approximately 100,000 clones, roughly 92% seen once. Sequencing was carried out using blood. These receptors were taken from a human donor in good health. The donor label of this sample is uncertain. CDR3s include the opening cysteine and the closing phenylalanine or tryptophan. The D gene is left open where the match is weak. Clone size is not always given. Where it is, it says once, few, many or a class for expanded clones.

clone size: .
D gene: TRBD1
V gene: TRBV30
J gene: TRBJ1-6
CDR3 protein: CAWSVRGTGNSPLHF
CDR3 DNA: TGTGCCTGGAGTGTACGGGGGACAGGGAATTCACCCCTCCACTTT

clone size: .
D gene: TRBD2
V gene: TRBV6-5
J gene: TRBJ2-1
CDR3 protein: CASSYTVVAGGNEQFF
CDR3 DNA: TGTGCCAGCAGTTATACAGTGGTAGCGGGGGGGAATGAGCAGTTCTTC

clone size: .
D gene: .
V gene: TRBV30
J gene: TRBJ2-5
CDR3 protein: CAWSAGLETQYF
CDR3 DNA: TGTGCCTGGAGTGCAGGGCTGGAGACCCAGTACTTC

clone size: .
D gene: .
V gene: TRBV19
J gene: TRBJ1-6
CDR3 protein: CASSEEGNSPLHF
CDR3 DNA: TGTGCCAGTAGTGAGGAAGGTAATTCACCCCTCCACTTT

clone size: .
D gene: TRBD1
V gene: TRBV6-2/TRBV6-3
J gene: TRBJ1-5
CDR3 protein: CASSYSRQGAKLSNQPQHF
CDR3 DNA: TGTGCCAGCAGTTACTCTCGTCAGGGGGCTAAACTTAGCAATCAGCCCCAGCATTTT

clone size: .
D gene: .
V gene: TRBV11-2
J gene: TRBJ2-5
CDR3 protein: CASSRTSLETQYF
CDR3 DNA: TGTGCCAGCAGCCGCACTAGTTTGGAGACCCAGTACTTC

clone size: .
D gene: .
V gene: TRBV5-4
J gene: TRBJ1-5
CDR3 protein: CASSLGDNQPQHF
CDR3 DNA: TGTGCCAGCAGCTTGGGAGACAATCAGCCCCAGCATTTT

clone size: .
D gene: TRBD1
V gene: TRBV3-1/TRBV3-2
J gene: TRBJ1-1
CDR3 protein: CASSLAAGQGFAEAFF
CDR3 DNA: TGTGCCAGCAGCCTAGCGGCGGGACAGGGGTTCGCTGAAGCTTTCTTT

clone size: .
D gene: .
V gene: TRBV9
J gene: TRBJ1-2
CDR3 protein: CASSVDQKFGEGGYGYTF
CDR3 DNA: TGTGCCAGCAGCGTAGACCAAAAATTCGGGGAGGGGGGCTATGGCTACACCTTC

clone size: once
D gene: TRBD1
V gene: TRBV6-5
J gene: TRBJ1-1
CDR3 protein: CASSYQGGRINTEAFF
CDR3 DNA: TGTGCCAGCAGTTATCAGGGGGGTCGGATAAACACTGAAGCTTTCTTT

clone size: .
D gene: .
V gene: TRBV20-1
J gene: TRBJ1-5
CDR3 protein: CSASGGLGQPQHF
CDR3 DNA: TGCAGTGCTAGTGGAGGGCTGGGTCAGCCCCAGCATTTT

clone size: .
D gene: .
V gene: TRBV7-4
J gene: TRBJ2-7
CDR3 protein: CASSSVGVPGDEQYF
CDR3 DNA: TGTGCCAGCAGCTCCGTAGGCGTCCCCGGTGACGAGCAGTACTTC

clone size: .
D gene: TRBD2
V gene: TRBV24-1
J gene: TRBJ2-2
CDR3 protein: CATSDSPGSGGAPGELFF
CDR3 DNA: TGTGCCACCAGCGACTCCCCGGGGAGCGGGGGGGCACCCGGGGAGCTGTTTTTT

clone size: .
D gene: .
V gene: TRBV6-5
J gene: TRBJ1-1
CDR3 protein: CASSYSGLRIAFF
CDR3 DNA: TGTGCCAGCAGTTACTCAGGCTTAAGGATCGCTTTCTTT

clone size: .
D gene: TRBD1
V gene: TRBV6-2/TRBV6-3
J gene: TRBJ1-1
CDR3 protein: CASSFAPGQGGTEAFF
CDR3 DNA: TGTGCCAGCAGTTTCGCACCGGGACAGGGGGGGACTGAAGCTTTCTTT

clone size: .
D gene: .
V gene: TRBV10-1
J gene: TRBJ2-3
CDR3 protein: CASSEGGRADTQYF
CDR3 DNA: TGCGCCAGCAGTGAGGGGGGGCGCGCAGATACGCAGTATTTT

clone size: once
D gene: TRBD1
V gene: TRBV5-1
J gene: TRBJ2-6
CDR3 protein: CASSPGQAGANVLTF
CDR3 DNA: TGCGCCAGCAGCCCGGGACAGGCCGGGGCCAACGTCCTGACTTTC

clone size: .
D gene: TRBD1
V gene: TRBV5-6
J gene: TRBJ1-5
CDR3 protein: CASSSGQGRQPQHF
CDR3 DNA: TGTGCCAGCAGCTCAGGACAGGGCCGTCAGCCCCAGCATTTT

clone size: .
D gene: TRBD1
V gene: TRBV18
J gene: TRBJ1-5
CDR3 protein: CASSLLGQGNQPQHF
CDR3 DNA: TGTGCCAGCTCACTCCTGGGACAGGGCAATCAGCCCCAGCATTTT

clone size: .
D gene: .
V gene: TRBV28
J gene: TRBJ2-7
CDR3 protein: CASSFVQGSSYEQYF
CDR3 DNA: TGTGCCAGCAGTTTTGTTCAGGGAAGCTCCTACGAGCAGTACTTC

clone size: .
D gene: .
V gene: TRBV6-5
J gene: TRBJ1-5
CDR3 protein: CASSTDPRGNQPQHF
CDR3 DNA: TGTGCCAGCAGTACGGACCCGCGTGGCAATCAGCCCCAGCATTTT

clone size: .
D gene: .
V gene: TRBV6-5
J gene: TRBJ1-4
CDR3 protein: CASRITGNEKLFF
CDR3 DNA: TGTGCCAGCAGAATTACAGGGAACGAAAAACTGTTTTTT

clone size: .
D gene: .
V gene: TRBV6-2/TRBV6-3
J gene: TRBJ1-4
CDR3 protein: CASSRRRDGSGIEKLFF
CDR3 DNA: TGTGCCAGCAGCCGAAGGCGGGACGGAAGCGGAATTGAAAAACTGTTTTTT

clone size: .
D gene: TRBD1
V gene: TRBV9
J gene: TRBJ1-4
CDR3 protein: CASSTGTGQREKLFF
CDR3 DNA: TGTGCCAGCAGCACCGGGACAGGGCAACGTGAAAAACTGTTTTTT

clone size: .
D gene: .
V gene: TRBV10-2
J gene: TRBJ1-1
CDR3 protein: CASSANGVQTEAFF
CDR3 DNA: TGCGCCAGCAGTGCTAACGGGGTTCAGACTGAAGCTTTCTTT

clone size: .
D gene: .
V gene: TRBV10-3
J gene: TRBJ2-7
CDR3 protein: CAITPDGFTDFGQYF
CDR3 DNA: TGTGCCATCACCCCGGACGGCTTCACCGATTTCGGGCAGTACTTC

clone size: .
D gene: .
V gene: TRBV12-3/TRBV12-4
J gene: TRBJ1-1
CDR3 protein: CASSFPGRGVAFF
CDR3 DNA: TGTGCCAGCAGTTTTCCGGGACGGGGGGTCGCTTTCTTT

clone size: .
D gene: .
V gene: TRBV5-1
J gene: TRBJ2-5
CDR3 protein: CASSSGFQETQYF
CDR3 DNA: TGCGCCAGCAGCTCTGGATTCCAAGAGACCCAGTACTTC

clone size: .
D gene: TRBD1
V gene: TRBV19
J gene: TRBJ2-7
CDR3 protein: CASSTGTGVYGEQYF
CDR3 DNA: TGTGCCAGTAGTACCGGGACAGGAGTTTACGGGGAGCAGTACTTC

clone size: .
D gene: .
V gene: TRBV24-1
J gene: TRBJ1-2
CDR3 protein: CATSPNKGYGYTF
CDR3 DNA: TGTGCCACCAGTCCCAACAAAGGCTATGGCTACACCTTC

clone size: .
D gene: TRBD2
V gene: TRBV3-1/TRBV3-2
J gene: TRBJ2-5
CDR3 protein: CASSHGLADQETQYF
CDR3 DNA: TGTGCCAGCAGCCACGGACTAGCGGACCAAGAGACCCAGTACTTC

clone size: .
D gene: .
V gene: TRBV4-3
J gene: TRBJ1-1
CDR3 protein: CASSQDLVVLEAFF
CDR3 DNA: TGCGCCAGCAGCCAAGATCTGGTCGTGCTTGAAGCTTTCTTT

clone size: .
D gene: .
V gene: TRBV2
J gene: TRBJ1-6
CDR3 protein: CASSSNSPLHF
CDR3 DNA: TGTGCCAGCTCGAGTAATTCACCCCTCCACTTT

clone size: .
D gene: .
V gene: TRBV9
J gene: TRBJ2-1
CDR3 protein: CASSVEAGSYNEQFF
CDR3 DNA: TGTGCCAGCAGCGTAGAGGCAGGGTCTTACAATGAGCAGTTCTTC

clone size: .
D gene: TRBD2
V gene: TRBV2
J gene: TRBJ2-1
CDR3 protein: CASSDARTSGVGEQFF
CDR3 DNA: TGTGCCAGCAGTGACGCCCGGACTAGCGGGGTGGGTGAGCAGTTCTTC

clone size: .
D gene: .
V gene: TRBV12-3/TRBV12-4
J gene: TRBJ2-1
CDR3 protein: CASSFGGIDEQFF
CDR3 DNA: TGTGCCAGCTCCTTCGGGGGTATCGATGAGCAGTTCTTC

clone size: .
D gene: .
V gene: TRBV10-3
J gene: TRBJ1-1
CDR3 protein: CAISESGTGEIPEAFF
CDR3 DNA: TGTGCCATCAGTGAGTCGGGGACGGGGGAGATCCCTGAAGCTTTCTTT

clone size: .
D gene: TRBD2
V gene: TRBV7-9
J gene: TRBJ2-3
CDR3 protein: CASSNGGLADTQYF
CDR3 DNA: TGTGCCAGCAGCAACGGGGGGTTGGCAGATACGCAGTATTTT

clone size: .
D gene: TRBD1
V gene: TRBV24-1
J gene: TRBJ2-1
CDR3 protein: CATSAPTGTYNEQFF
CDR3 DNA: TGTGCCACCAGCGCTCCGACAGGGACCTACAATGAGCAGTTCTTC

clone size: .
D gene: .
V gene: TRBV6-5
J gene: TRBJ1-4
CDR3 protein: CASSYGVSVREKLFF
CDR3 DNA: TGTGCCAGCAGTTACGGGGTTAGCGTTCGTGAAAAACTGTTTTTT

clone size: .
D gene: .
V gene: TRBV25-1
J gene: TRBJ2-1
CDR3 protein: CASSDQISGRFGLNEQFF
CDR3 DNA: TGTGCCAGCAGTGACCAGATTTCAGGAAGATTCGGATTAAATGAGCAGTTCTTC

clone size: .
D gene: TRBD1
V gene: TRBV5-1
J gene: TRBJ2-2
CDR3 protein: CASSLDPGQGALGELFF
CDR3 DNA: TGCGCCAGCAGCTTGGACCCGGGACAGGGGGCTCTCGGGGAGCTGTTTTTT

clone size: .
D gene: .
V gene: TRBV9
J gene: TRBJ1-2
CDR3 protein: CASTGQYGYTF
CDR3 DNA: TGTGCCAGCACCGGACAGTATGGCTACACCTTC

clone size: .
D gene: .
V gene: TRBV4-1
J gene: TRBJ2-5
CDR3 protein: CASSQGAGVGETQYF
CDR3 DNA: TGCGCCAGCAGCCAAGGGGCAGGGGTGGGAGAGACCCAGTACTTC

clone size: .
D gene: .
V gene: TRBV5-5
J gene: TRBJ1-5
CDR3 protein: CASSLGRIVTGLHQPQHF
CDR3 DNA: TGTGCCAGCAGCTTAGGGCGTATAGTGACAGGACTTCATCAGCCCCAGCATTTT

clone size: few
D gene: TRBD1
V gene: TRBV2
J gene: TRBJ1-2
CDR3 protein: CADRDSSYGYTF
CDR3 DNA: TGTGCCGACCGGGACAGTAGTTATGGCTACACCTTC

clone size: .
D gene: .
V gene: TRBV7-2
J gene: TRBJ1-1
CDR3 protein: CASSLRDLGYAFF
CDR3 DNA: TGTGCCAGCAGCCTCAGGGACCTAGGATACGCTTTCTTT

clone size: .
D gene: .
V gene: TRBV2
J gene: TRBJ1-6
CDR3 protein: CASRTAPNSPLHF
CDR3 DNA: TGTGCCAGCAGGACGGCACCGAATTCACCCCTCCACTTT

clone size: .
D gene: .
V gene: TRBV3-1/TRBV3-2
J gene: TRBJ1-2
CDR3 protein: CASSQEGEGRGYGYTF
CDR3 DNA: TGTGCCAGCAGCCAAGAAGGTGAGGGGCGCGGCTATGGCTACACCTTC

clone size: .
D gene: .
V gene: TRBV27
J gene: TRBJ1-5
CDR3 protein: CASSLGHSNQPQHF
CDR3 DNA: TGTGCCAGCAGTTTGGGACACAGCAATCAGCCCCAGCATTTT

clone size: .
D gene: .
V gene: TRBV24-1
J gene: TRBJ1-5
CDR3 protein: CATSDGGRPQHF
CDR3 DNA: TGTGCCACCAGTGACGGAGGTCGGCCCCAGCATTTT